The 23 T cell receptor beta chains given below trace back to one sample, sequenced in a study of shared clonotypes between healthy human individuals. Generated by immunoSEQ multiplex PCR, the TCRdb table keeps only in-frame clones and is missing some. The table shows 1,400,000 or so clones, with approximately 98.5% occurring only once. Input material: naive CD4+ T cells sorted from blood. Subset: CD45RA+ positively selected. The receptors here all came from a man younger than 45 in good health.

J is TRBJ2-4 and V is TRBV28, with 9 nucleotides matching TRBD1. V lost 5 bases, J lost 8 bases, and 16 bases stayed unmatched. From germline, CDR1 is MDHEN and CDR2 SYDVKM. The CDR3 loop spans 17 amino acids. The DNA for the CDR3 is TGTGCCAGCAGTGCAAACCCGGGACAGGGCCTTGAGGACATTCAGTACTTC. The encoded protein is CASSANPGQGLEDIQYF.

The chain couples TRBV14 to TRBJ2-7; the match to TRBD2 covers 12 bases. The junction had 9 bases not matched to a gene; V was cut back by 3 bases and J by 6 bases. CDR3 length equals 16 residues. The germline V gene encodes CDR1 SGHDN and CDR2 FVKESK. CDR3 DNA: TGTGCCAGCAGCCAGGCTAGCGGGAGGGTTGGTGGCGAGCAGTACTTC. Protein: CASSQASGRVGGEQYF.

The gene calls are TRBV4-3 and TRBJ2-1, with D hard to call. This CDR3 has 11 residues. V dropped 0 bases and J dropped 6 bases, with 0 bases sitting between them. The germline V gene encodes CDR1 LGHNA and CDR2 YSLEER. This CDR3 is CASSQDNEQFF. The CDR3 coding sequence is TGCGCCAGCAGCCAAGACAATGAGCAGTTCTTC.

The CDR3 nucleotides read TGTGCCAGCAGCTTGAGGGTTAGCTCCTACGAGCAGTACTTC. Protein product: CASSLRVSSYEQYF. V usage is TRBV5-4 and J usage is TRBJ2-7; unclear D gene. The CDR3 spans 14 residues. Germline V gives CDR1 SGHNT, CDR2 YYREEE (reference sequence). V was clipped by 1 base and J by 0 bases, with 8 bases between them.

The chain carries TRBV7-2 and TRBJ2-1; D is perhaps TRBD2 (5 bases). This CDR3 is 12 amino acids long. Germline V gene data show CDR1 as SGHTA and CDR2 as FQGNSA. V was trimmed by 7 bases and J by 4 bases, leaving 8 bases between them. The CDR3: CASTAGYNEQFF. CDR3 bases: TGTGCCAGCACCGCGGGTTACAATGAGCAGTTCTTC.

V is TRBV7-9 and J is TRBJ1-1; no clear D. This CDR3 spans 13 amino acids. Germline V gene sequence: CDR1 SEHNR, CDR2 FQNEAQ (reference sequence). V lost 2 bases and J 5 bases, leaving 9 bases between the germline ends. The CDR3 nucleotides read TGTGCCAGCAGCTTAAGGAGTGGGACTGAAGCTTTCTTT. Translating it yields CASSLRSGTEAFF.

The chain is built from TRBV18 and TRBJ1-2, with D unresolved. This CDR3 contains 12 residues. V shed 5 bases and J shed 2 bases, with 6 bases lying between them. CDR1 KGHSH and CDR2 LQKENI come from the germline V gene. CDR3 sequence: CASSELNYGYTF. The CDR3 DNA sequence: TGTGCCAGCTCAGAGCTGAACTATGGCTACACCTTC.

Here the CDR3 reads CSVQTVLNTEAFF. In DNA form, the CDR3 reads TGCAGCGTACAGACAGTCTTGAACACTGAAGCTTTCTTT. This chain links TRBV29-1 with TRBJ1-1, with a tentative D call TRBD1 (5 bases). V gave up 6 bases and J gave up 0 bases, with 11 bases separating them. The CDR3 extends over 13 amino acids. Germline values: CDR1 SQVTM, CDR2 ANQGSEA.

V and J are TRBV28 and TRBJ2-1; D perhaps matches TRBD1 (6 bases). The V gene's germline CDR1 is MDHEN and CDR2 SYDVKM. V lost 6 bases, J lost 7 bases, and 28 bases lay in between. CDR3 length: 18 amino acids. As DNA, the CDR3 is TGTGCCAGCAGCTCGAGGGGGAACTCCTATCAAGAGAGTAATGAGCAGTTCTTC. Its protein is CASSSRGNSYQESNEQFF.

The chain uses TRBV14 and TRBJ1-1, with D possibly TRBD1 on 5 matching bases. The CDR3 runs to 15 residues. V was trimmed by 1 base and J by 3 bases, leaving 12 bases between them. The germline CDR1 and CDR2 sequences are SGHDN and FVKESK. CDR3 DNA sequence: TGTGCCAGCAGCCAAGTCGTGGGGGGTTACACTGAAGCTTTCTTT. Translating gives CASSQVVGGYTEAFF.

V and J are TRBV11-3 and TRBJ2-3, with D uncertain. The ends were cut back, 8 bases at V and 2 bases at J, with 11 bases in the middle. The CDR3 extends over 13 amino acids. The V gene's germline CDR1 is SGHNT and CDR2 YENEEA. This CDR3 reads CASSEQNTDTQYF. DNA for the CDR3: TGTGCCAGCTCGGAGCAGAACACAGATACGCAGTATTTT.

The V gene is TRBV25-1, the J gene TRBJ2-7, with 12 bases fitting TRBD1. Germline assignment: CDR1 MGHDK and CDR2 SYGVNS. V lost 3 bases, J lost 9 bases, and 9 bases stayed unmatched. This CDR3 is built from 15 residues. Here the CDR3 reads CASSDPGQGAMGQYF. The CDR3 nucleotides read TGTGCCAGCAGTGATCCGGGACAGGGGGCAATGGGGCAGTACTTC.

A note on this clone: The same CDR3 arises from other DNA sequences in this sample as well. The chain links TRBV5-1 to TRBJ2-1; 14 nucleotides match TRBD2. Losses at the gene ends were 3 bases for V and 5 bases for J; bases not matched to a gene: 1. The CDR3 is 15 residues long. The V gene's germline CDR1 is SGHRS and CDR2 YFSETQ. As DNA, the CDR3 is TGCGCCAGCAGCTGGGGACTAGCGGGAGACAATGAGCAGTTCTTC. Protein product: CASSWGLAGDNEQFF.

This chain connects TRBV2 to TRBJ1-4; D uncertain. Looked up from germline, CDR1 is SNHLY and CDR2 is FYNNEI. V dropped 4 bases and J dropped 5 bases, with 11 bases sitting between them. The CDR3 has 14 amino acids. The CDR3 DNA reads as TGTGCCAGCAGTGGGACGGTATACAATGAAAAACTGTTTTTT. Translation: CASSGTVYNEKLFF. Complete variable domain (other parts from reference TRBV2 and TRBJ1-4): EPEVTQTPSHQVTQMGQEVILRCVPISNHLYFYWYRQILGQKVEFLVSFYNNEISEKSEIFDDQFSVERPDGSNFTLKIRSTKLEDSAMYFCASSGTVYNEKLFFGSGTQLSVL.

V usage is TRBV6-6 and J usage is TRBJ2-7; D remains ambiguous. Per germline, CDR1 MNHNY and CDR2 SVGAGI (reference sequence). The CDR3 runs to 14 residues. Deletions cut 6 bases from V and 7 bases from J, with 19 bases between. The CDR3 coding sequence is TGTGCCAGCAGCGCTCGGCCACCTCCTTATGAGCAGTACTTC. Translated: CASSARPPPYEQYF.

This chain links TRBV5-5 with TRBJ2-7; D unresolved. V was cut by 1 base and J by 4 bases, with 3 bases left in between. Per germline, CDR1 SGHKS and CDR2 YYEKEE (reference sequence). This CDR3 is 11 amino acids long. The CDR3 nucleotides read TGTGCCAGCAGCTTGTTTTACGAGCAGTACTTC. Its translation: CASSLFYEQYF.

This CDR3 reads CASSPRSASTDTQYF. The CDR3 DNA is TGTGCCAGCTCACCACGGTCGGCTAGCACAGATACGCAGTATTTT. The chain has TRBV18 and TRBJ2-3; D gene unclear. This CDR3 is 15 amino acids long. CDR1 is KGHSH and CDR2 is LQKENI in the germline V gene. The V gene lost 1 base and the J gene lost 0 bases, with 8 bases spanning the gap.

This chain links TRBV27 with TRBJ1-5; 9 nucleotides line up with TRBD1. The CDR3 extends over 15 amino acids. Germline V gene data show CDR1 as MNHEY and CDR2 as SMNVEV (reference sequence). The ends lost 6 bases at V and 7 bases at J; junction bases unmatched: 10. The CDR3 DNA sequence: TGTGCCAGCAGCCGAACCGGGACAGGGTTGCAGCCCCAGCATTTT. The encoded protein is CASSRTGTGLQPQHF.

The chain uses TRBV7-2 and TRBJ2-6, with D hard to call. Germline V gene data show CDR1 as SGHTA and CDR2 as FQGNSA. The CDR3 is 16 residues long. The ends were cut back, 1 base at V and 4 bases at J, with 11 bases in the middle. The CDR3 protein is CASSLGAGLGANVLTF. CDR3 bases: TGTGCCAGCAGCTTAGGCGCAGGCCTCGGGGCCAACGTCCTGACTTTC.

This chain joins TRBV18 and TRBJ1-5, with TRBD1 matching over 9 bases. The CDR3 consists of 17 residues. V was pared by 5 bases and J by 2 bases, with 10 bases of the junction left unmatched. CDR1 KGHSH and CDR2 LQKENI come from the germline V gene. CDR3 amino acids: CASSAITGGSGNQPQHF. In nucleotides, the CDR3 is TGTGCCAGCTCAGCAATAACAGGGGGCTCTGGCAATCAGCCCCAGCATTTT.

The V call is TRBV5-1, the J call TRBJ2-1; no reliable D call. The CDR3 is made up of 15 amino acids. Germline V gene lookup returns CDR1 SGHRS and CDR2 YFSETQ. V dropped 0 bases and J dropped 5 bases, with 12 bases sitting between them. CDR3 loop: CASSLGNPANNEQFF. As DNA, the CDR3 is TGCGCCAGCAGCTTGGGTAACCCAGCGAACAATGAGCAGTTCTTC.

In DNA form, the CDR3 reads TGTGCCAGCAGTGATACTAGCGGGAGCATCCACTACGAGCAGTACTTC. Amino acid sequence: CASSDTSGSIHYEQYF. The J gene is TRBJ2-7, the V gene TRBV2, with 11 bases fitting TRBD2. This CDR3 is built from 16 residues. The germline V gene encodes CDR1 SNHLY and CDR2 FYNNEI. Unmatched junction bases numbered 7, after V lost 3 bases and J lost 3 bases.

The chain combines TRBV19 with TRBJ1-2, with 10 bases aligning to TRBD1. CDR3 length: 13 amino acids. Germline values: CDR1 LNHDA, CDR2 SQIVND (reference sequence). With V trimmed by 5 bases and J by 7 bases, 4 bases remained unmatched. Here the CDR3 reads CASSGQGVSGYTF. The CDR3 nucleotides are TGTGCCAGTAGTGGACAGGGGGTATCTGGCTACACCTTC.